This is a list of T cell receptor beta chains from one sample in a study of cytomegalovirus exposure and HLA in healthy donors. Generated by immunoSEQ multiplex PCR, the TCRdb table keeps only in-frame clones and is missing some. The table records roughly 180,000 clones, roughly 83% of them present only once. The sequenced sample was PBMCs. Source of these receptors: a young man in good health and CMV-seronegative. Each CDR3 is given without its conserved first and last residue.

ASSQGTGDNQPQH,TRBV4-2,TRBJ1-5
ASSLGLATNDEQF,TRBV5-5,TRBJ2-1
ASSSSGAGVETQY,TRBV5-1,TRBJ2-5
ASSLASGIANVYT,TRBV5-8,TRBJ1-2
ASSLAPSGQSYEQY,TRBV7-6,TRBJ2-7
ASSYTTPGGTDTQY,TRBV6-5,TRBJ2-3
ASSPDRAVHEQY,TRBV28,TRBJ2-7
ASSAATGGDTGELF,TRBV9,TRBJ2-2
ASSLAGGPDEQY,TRBV13,TRBJ2-7
ASSPRQGWRGYT,TRBV27,TRBJ1-2
AISVMTGEGEQY,TRBV10-3,TRBJ2-7
ASSLRGSIYGYT,TRBV28,TRBJ1-2
ASSERLAGANIQY,TRBV2,TRBJ2-4
ASSRTGLAGTDTQY,TRBV5-6,TRBJ2-3
AINMKQGAGNEQF,TRBV10-3,TRBJ2-1
ASSQIRGRETQY,TRBV14,TRBJ2-5
ASSQDGFGNEQF,TRBV4-3,TRBJ2-1
ASSPLGRAIPYGYT,TRBV28,TRBJ1-2
ASSDGRGGRIGETQY,TRBV2,TRBJ2-5
ASSVDRGLSQPQH,TRBV6-1,TRBJ1-5
ASKVLAVNTEAF,TRBV19,TRBJ1-1
SHRGQGAAFF,TRBV29-1,TRBJ2-1
ASSLFRETQY,TRBV5-4,TRBJ2-5
ASSLDATGLGNYGYT,TRBV5-1,TRBJ1-2
SSSVHEGGGYT,TRBV7-9,TRBJ1-2
ASSPTDTYEQY,TRBV5-6,TRBJ2-7
ASRKSGGAYGYT,TRBV13,TRBJ1-2
ASSGDRGLYGYT,TRBV27,TRBJ1-2
ASSLALAGLYNEQF,TRBV7-6,TRBJ2-1
ASSGGGKTDTQY,TRBV5-1,TRBJ2-3
ASSLRDRGTDTQY,TRBV19,TRBJ2-3